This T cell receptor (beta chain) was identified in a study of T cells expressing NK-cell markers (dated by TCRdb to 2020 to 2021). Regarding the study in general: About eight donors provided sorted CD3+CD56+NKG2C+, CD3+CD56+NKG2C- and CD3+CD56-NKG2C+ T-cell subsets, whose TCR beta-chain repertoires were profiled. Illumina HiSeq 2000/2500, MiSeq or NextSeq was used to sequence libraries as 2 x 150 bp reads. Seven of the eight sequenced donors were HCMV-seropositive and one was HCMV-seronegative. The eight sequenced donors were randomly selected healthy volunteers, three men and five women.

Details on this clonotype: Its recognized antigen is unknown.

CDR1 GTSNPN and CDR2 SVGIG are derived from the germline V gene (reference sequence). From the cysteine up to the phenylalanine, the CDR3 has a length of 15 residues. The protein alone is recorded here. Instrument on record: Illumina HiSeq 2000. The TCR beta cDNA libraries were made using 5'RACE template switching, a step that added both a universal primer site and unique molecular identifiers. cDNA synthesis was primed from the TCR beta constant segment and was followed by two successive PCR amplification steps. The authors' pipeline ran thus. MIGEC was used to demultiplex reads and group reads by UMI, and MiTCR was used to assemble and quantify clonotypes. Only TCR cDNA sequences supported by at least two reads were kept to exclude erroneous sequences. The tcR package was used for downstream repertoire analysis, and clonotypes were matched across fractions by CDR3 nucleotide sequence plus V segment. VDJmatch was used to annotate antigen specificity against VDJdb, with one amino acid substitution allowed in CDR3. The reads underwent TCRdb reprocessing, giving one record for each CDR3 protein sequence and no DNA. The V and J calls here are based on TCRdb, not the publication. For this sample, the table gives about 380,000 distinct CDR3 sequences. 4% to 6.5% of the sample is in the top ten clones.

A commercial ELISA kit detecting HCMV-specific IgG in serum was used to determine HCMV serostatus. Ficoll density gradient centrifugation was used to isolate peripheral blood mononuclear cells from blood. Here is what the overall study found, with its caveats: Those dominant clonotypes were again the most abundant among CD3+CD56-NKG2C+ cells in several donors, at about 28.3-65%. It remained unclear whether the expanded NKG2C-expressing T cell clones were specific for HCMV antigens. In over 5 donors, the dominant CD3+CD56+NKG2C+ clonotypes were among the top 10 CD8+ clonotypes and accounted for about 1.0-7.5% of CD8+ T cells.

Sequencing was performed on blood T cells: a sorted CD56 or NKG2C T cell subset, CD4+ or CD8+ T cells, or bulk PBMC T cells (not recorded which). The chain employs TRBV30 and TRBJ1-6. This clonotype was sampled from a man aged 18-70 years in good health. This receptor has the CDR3 CASRMGMIVNSPLHF.